This T cell receptor (beta chain) was profiled in a study of cytomegalovirus exposure and HLA in healthy donors (TCRdb year 2017). With respect to the entire study: According to a later analysis, one platform produced both the approximately 110 validation repertoires and the 700 or so repertoires of the first cohort. The aim of the study was to test whether cataloging public T cell receptors could identify signatures of past pathogen exposure. Besides the first cohort of 550 to 750 subjects, a separate validation cohort made up of 120 or so different subjects was used. To predict cytomegalovirus infection status, the study combined high-throughput TCR immunosequencing, statistical association of individual TCRs with disease status, and machine learning. Findings and caveats that apply to the study as a whole: It was suggested by the authors that the approach could potentially be generalized to other disease states and immunological phenotypes. Across donors, most TCR sequences were observed very rarely, whereas some public TCRs were present in many individuals. The classifier was reported to diagnose cytomegalovirus status with high specificity and sensitivity in both the original and validation cohorts. In the study, 150 to 200 TCR beta chains were listed as associated with cytomegalovirus. A later analysis had no HLA typing for the validation cohort, so co-occurrence there was scored across all 110 or so repertoires. Three of the identified cytomegalovirus-associated TCR beta chains were confirmed in vitro to be specific for cytomegalovirus antigens. In a later analysis, TCRs clustered in the first cohort were found to also tend to co-occur in the 130 or so validation repertoires, with approximately 95% of cluster scores above 0.

The donors belonged to the validation cohort of approximately 130 subjects, which was separate from the roughly 670-subject first cohort. In regard to this clone: The antigen it binds to is not known. No base-level quality is on record; no much larger clone is a single base apart.

Libraries were made using the immunoSEQ multiplex PCR assay. Per the authors' processing: A statistical classification framework was built to diagnose cytomegalovirus status from the catalog of TCR beta chain sequences. Sourced from immuneACCESS, this table was stored by TCRdb with only in-frame sequences that have V and J called. A share of the clones is absent; for the studies checked, an unresolved V gene accounts for under half, and the remainder has no known explanation. V, J and clone size reflect that table, while D and trimming were determined from the DNA. The table for this sample lists 100,000 or so clones; about 86% of them were counted only once. Of the sample, approximately 4% falls within the top ten clones. Sequencing was carried out using PBMCs. The clonotype was recovered from a woman aged 18-35 years in good health and CMV-seropositive.

The nucleotide sequence reads as follows: TGTGCCAGCAGCCACAGGGTTGTTAAGGGAGATACGCAGTATTTT. This sequence encodes CASSHRVVKGDTQYF. The chain is made from TRBV5-4 and TRBJ2-3; TRBD1 is a possible D gene, resting on 6 matching bases. The germline V gene (reference sequence) provides CDR1 SGHNT and CDR2 YYREEE. The CDR3, cysteine through phenylalanine, is 15 amino acids long. Of all the DNA, just the CDR3 is kept, 45 bases in frame from base 1. Trimming removed 4 bases from V and 5 bases from J, leaving 17 bases between the germline ends.